This TCR beta chain was observed in a study of blood T cells in healthy people across ages. Comments on this clonotype: The antigen is unknown.

Together with a sample-barcoded 5' primer, a J-beta primer mix was included in a second PCR lasting about 7 to 12 cycles. Template switching added a 12-random-nucleotide identifier to every cDNA molecule. In TCRdb, the 5' RACE reads were re-called with MiXCR into one record per CDR3 protein. Of about 640,000 distinct CDR3 sequences in the sample, roughly 41% were seen once. The donors, aged roughly 6 to 100, were healthy Caucasians from Russia. The germline CDR1 and CDR2 sequences are MDHEN and SYDVKM. This CDR3 has 14 residues. The germline V and J ends were trimmed by 2 bases and 7 bases, with 12 bases remaining between them. Findings of the study overall: Comparison with aged donors showed that long-lived donors had more naive CD4+ cells and higher diversity.

V is TRBV28 and J is TRBJ2-1; D gene ambiguous. The specimen sequenced was blood. This clonotype originated in an elderly man in good health. Here the CDR3 reads CASSLTAGQNEQFF. In DNA, the CDR3 is TGTGCCAGCAGTTTAACCGCCGGTCAAAATGAGCAGTTCTTC.